This TCR beta chain came from a study of OX40 agonist ivuxolimab in advanced cancers. Drawing of blood for sampling happened at baseline, at cycle 4 day 1, and at cycle 7 day 1. This clone was counted a few times. Its cognate antigen is unknown. The data were produced by immunoSEQ multiplex PCR, yet TCRdb's version contains in-frame clones alone and is incomplete. The sample holds some 86,000 clones, less than 95% seen once. Per germline, CDR1 SGHTA and CDR2 FQGNSA. With 1 base removed from V and 0 bases from J, the gap between germline ends came to 10 bases. The CDR3 has 16 amino acids. Study-wide findings and caveats: Still undetermined is the antigen specificity of the expanded peripheral T cells.

Here the sequenced sample was CD4+ or CD8+ T cells sorted from blood, taken in a trial of the OX40 agonist ivuxolimab. V usage is TRBV7-2 and J usage is TRBJ2-4; D is uncertain. The sequence came from an adult with an advanced solid tumor such as melanoma, head and neck, liver or kidney cancer. Here the CDR3 DNA reads TGTGCCAGCAGCTTAGAGTACGGCCTAGCCAAAAACATTCAGTACTTC. It yields the protein CASSLEYGLAKNIQYF. Full variable domain (remainder filled in from reference TRBV7-2 and TRBJ2-4): GAGVSQSPSNKVTEKGKDVELRCDPISGHTALYWYRQSLGQGLEFLIYFQGNSAPDKSGLPSDRFSAERTGGSVSTLTIQRTQQEDSAVYLCASSLEYGLAKNIQYFGAGTRLSVL.